The TCR beta chain under discussion was sequenced for a study of cytotoxic CD8 clonotypes in ibrutinib-treated CLL. Study as a whole: The study recorded mean values of about 260,000 productive templates and under 100,000 productive rearrangements per sample.

To note about this clone: Antigen: not known.

The germline CDR1 and CDR2 sequences are MNHEY and SVGAGI. V gave up 5 bases and J gave up 8 bases, with 12 bases separating them. This CDR3 is built from 12 residues. The study's findings and limits: At ibrutinib response, clonality increased, and at progression it declined back toward baseline.

TCR beta library input comprised around 2 micrograms of genomic DNA from cryopreserved PBMCs. The planned depth of sequencing spanned 1 in 200,000 to 1 in 1 million T cells. Clones were read by immunoSEQ multiplex PCR, and TCRdb kept only the in-frame ones, dropping some. The sample yields around 310,000 clones, 80% seen once. The genes are TRBV6-5 and TRBJ2-5; D may match TRBD1 or TRBD2 (5 bases each). Sample: PBMCs, taken before ibrutinib treatment. The source is a human donor with chronic lymphocytic leukemia. CDR3 sequence reads: CASSQGTATQYF. In nucleotides, the CDR3 is TGTGCCAGCAGTCAAGGGACGGCAACCCAGTACTTC.